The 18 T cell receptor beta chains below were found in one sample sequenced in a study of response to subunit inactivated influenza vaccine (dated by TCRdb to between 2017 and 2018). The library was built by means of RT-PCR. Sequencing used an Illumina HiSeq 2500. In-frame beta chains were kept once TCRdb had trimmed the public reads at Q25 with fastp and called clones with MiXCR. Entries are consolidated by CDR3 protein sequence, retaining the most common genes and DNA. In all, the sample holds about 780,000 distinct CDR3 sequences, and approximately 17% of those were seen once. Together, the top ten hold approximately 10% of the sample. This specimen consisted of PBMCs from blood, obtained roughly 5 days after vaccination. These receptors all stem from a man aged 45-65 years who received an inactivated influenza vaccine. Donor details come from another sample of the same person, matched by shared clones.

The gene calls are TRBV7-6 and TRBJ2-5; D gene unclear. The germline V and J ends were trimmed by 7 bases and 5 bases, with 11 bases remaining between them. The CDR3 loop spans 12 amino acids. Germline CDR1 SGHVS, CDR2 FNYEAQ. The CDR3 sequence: CASIAPRETQYF. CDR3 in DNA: TGTGCCAGCATCGCGCCAAGGGAGACCCAGTACTTC.

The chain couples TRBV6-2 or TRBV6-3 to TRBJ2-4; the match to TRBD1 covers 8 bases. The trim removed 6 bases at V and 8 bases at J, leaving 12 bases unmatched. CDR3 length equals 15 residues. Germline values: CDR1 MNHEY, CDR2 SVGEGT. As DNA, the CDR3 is TGTGCCAGCAGACTTCAGACAGGGGTTTTGGACATTCAGTACTTC. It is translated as CASRLQTGVLDIQYF.

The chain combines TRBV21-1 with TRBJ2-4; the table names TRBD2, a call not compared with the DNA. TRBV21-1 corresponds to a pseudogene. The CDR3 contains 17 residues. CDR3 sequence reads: CASSKIPPRPKENIQYF. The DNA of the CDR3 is TGTGCCAGCAGCAAAATTCCTCCACGCCCGAAAGAAAACATTCAGTACTTC.

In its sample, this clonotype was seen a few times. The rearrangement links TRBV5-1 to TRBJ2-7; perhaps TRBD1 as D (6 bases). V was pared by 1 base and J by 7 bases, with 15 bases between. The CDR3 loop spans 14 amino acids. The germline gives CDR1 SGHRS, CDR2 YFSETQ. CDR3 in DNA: TGCGCCAGCAGCTTGATGCTACAGGGCCAAGAGCAGTACTTC. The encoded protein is CASSLMLQGQEQYF.

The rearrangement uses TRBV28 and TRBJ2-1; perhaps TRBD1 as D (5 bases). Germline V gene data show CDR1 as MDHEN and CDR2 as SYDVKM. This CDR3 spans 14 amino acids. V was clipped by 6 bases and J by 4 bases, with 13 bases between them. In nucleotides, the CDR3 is TGTGCCAGCAGCGGACAATCCCTTTACAATGAGCAGTTCTTC. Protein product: CASSGQSLYNEQFF.

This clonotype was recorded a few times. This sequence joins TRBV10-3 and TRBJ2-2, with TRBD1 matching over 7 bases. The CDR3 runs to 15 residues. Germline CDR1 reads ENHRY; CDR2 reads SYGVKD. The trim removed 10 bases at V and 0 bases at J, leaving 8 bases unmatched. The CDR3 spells CATARTGTNTGELFF. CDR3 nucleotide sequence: TGTGCCACTGCCCGGACAGGCACGAACACCGGGGAGCTGTTTTTT.

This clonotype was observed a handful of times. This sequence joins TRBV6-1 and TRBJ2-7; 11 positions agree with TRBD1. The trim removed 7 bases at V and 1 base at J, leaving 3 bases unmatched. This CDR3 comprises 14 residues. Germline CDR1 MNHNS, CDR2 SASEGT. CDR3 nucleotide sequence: TGTGCCAGCATGGGGACAGGGGGATCCTACGAGCAGTACTTC. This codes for CASMGTGGSYEQYF.

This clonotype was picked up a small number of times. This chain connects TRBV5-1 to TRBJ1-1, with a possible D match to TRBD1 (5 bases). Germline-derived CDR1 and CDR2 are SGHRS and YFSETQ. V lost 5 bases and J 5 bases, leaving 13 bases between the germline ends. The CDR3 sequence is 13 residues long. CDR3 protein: CASSPAGQTEAFF. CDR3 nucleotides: TGCGCCAGCAGTCCCGCAGGACAAACTGAAGCTTTCTTT.

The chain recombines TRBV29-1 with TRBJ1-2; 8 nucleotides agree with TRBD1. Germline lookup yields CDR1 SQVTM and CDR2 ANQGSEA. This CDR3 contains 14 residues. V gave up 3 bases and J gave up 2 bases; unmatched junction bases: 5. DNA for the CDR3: TGCAGCGTTGACGGTACAGGGGGAAACTATGGCTACACCTTC. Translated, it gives CSVDGTGGNYGYTF. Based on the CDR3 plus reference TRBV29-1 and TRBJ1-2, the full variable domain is SAVISQKPSRDICQRGTSLTIQCQVDSQVTMMFWYRQQPGQSLTLIATANQGSEATYESGFVIDKFPISRPNLTFSTLTVSNMSPEDSSIYLCSVDGTGGNYGYTFGSGTRLTVV.

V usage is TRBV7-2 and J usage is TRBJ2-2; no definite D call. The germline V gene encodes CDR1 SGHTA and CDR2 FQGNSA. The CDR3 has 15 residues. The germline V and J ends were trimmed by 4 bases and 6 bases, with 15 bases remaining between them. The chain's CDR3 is CASSYPLLGSGELFF. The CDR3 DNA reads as TGTGCCAGCAGCTACCCCCTGCTCGGGTCCGGGGAGCTGTTTTTT.

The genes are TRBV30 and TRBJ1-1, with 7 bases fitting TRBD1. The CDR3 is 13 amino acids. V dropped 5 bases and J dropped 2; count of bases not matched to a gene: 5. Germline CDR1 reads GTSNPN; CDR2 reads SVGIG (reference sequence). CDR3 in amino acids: CAWVGTANTEAFF. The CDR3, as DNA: TGTGCCTGGGTCGGGACAGCCAACACTGAAGCTTTCTTT.

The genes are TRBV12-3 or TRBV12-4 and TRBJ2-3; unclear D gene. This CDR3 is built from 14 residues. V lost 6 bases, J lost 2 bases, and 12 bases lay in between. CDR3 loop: CASRVSISTDTQYF. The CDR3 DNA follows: TGTGCCAGCAGAGTTAGTATCTCCACAGATACGCAGTATTTT.

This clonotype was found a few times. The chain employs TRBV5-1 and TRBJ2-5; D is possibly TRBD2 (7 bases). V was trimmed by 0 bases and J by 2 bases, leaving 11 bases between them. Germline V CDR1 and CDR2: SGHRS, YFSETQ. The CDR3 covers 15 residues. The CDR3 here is CASSLDSGTQETQYF. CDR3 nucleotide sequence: TGCGCCAGCAGCTTGGACAGCGGGACACAAGAGACCCAGTACTTC.

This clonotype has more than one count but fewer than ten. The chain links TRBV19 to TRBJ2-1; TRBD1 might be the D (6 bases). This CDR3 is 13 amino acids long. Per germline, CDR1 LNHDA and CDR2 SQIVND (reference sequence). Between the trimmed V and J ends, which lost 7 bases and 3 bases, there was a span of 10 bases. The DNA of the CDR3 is TGTGCCAGTATACCGACAGGCTACAATGAGCAGTTCTTC. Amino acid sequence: CASIPTGYNEQFF.

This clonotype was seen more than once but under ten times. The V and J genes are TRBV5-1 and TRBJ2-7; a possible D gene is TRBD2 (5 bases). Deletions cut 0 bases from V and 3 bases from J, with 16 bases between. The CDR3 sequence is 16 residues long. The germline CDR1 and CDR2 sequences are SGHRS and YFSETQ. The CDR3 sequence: CASSLDVRPGDYEQYF. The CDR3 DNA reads TGCGCCAGCAGCTTGGATGTGCGGCCCGGGGACTACGAGCAGTACTTC.

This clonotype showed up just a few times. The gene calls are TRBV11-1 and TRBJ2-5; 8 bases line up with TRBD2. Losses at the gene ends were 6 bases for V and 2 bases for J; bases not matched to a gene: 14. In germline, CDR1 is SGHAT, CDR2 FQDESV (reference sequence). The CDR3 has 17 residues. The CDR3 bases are TGTGCCAGCAGTCAAGGGGAGGGCACTAGCGGTCAAGAGACCCAGTACTTC. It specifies CASSQGEGTSGQETQYF.

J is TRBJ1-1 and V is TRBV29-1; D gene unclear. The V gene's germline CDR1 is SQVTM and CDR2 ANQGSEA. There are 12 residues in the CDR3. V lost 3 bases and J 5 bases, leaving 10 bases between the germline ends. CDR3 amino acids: CSVEMGSTEAFF. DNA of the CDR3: TGCAGCGTTGAGATGGGAAGTACTGAAGCTTTCTTT.

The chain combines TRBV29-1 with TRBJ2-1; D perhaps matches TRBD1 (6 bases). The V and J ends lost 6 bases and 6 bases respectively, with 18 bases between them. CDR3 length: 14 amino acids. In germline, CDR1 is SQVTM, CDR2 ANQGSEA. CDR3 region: CSVATFTGSNEQFF. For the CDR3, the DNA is TGCAGCGTCGCGACATTTACAGGGAGCAATGAGCAGTTCTTC.